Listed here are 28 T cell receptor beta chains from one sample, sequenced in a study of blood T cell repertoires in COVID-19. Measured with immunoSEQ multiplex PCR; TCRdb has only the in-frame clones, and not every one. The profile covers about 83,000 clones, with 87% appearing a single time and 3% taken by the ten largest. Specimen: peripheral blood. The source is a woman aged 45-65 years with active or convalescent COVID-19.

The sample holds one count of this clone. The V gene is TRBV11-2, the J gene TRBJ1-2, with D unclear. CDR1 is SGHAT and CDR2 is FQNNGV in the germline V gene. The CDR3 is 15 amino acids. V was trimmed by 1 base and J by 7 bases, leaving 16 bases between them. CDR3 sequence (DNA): TGTGCCAGCAGCTTAGCTCTGAACGGGGTCGCTGGCTACACCTTC. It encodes CASSLALNGVAGYTF.

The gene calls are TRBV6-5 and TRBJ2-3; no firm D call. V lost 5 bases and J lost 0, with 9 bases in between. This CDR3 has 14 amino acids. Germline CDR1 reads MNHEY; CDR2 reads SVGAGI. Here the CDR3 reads CASSPYTSTDTQYF. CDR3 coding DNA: TGTGCCAGCAGTCCATATACTAGCACAGATACGCAGTATTTT.

The CDR3 nucleotides are TGTGCCAGCAGCGTAGGAGGGGGAAACATTCAGTACTTC. Its protein product is CASSVGGGNIQYF. The chain is built from TRBV9 and TRBJ2-4, with D perhaps TRBD1 (6 bases). CDR1 SGDLS and CDR2 YYNGEE come from the germline V gene. Deletions cut 0 bases from V and 6 bases from J, with 7 bases between. CDR3 length: 13 residues.

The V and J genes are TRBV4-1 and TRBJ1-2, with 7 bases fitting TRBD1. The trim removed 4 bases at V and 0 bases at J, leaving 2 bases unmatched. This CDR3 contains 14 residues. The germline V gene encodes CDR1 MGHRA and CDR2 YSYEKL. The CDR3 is CASSPQGANYGYTF. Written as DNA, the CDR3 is TGCGCCAGCAGCCCTCAGGGGGCTAACTATGGCTACACCTTC.

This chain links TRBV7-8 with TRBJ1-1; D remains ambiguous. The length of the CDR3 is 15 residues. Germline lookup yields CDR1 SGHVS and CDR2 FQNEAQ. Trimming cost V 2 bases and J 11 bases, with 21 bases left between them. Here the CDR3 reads CASSLMREVSGSAFF. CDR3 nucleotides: TGTGCCAGCAGCTTAATGAGGGAGGTGAGCGGTTCGGCTTTCTTT.

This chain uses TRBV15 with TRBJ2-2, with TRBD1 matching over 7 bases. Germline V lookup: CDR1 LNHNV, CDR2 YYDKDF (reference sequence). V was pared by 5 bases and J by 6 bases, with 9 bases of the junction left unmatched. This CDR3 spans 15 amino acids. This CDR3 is CATSLGTERAGELFF. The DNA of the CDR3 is TGTGCCACCAGCCTAGGGACAGAAAGGGCCGGGGAGCTGTTTTTT. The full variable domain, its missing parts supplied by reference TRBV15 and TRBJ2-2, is DAMVIQNPRYQVTQFGKPVTLSCSQTLNHNVMYWYQQKSSQAPKLLFHYYDKDFNNEADTPDNFQSRRPNTSFCFLDIRSPGLGDTAMYLCATSLGTERAGELFFGEGSRLTVL.

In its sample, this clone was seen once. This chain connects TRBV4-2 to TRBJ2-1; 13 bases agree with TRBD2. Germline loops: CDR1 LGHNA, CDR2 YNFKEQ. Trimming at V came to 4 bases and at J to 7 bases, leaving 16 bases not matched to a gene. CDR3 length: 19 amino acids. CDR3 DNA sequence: TGTGCCAGCAGCCCTGGCCCCCCCCTACTAGCGGGGGGGAGGAATGAGCAGTTCTTC. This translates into CASSPGPPLLAGGRNEQFF.

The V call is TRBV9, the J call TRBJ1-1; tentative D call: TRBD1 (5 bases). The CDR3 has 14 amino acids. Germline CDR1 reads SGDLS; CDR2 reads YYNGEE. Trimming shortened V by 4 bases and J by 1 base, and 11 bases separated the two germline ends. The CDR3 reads CASSILTGNTEAFF. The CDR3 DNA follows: TGTGCCAGCAGCATCCTCACAGGGAACACTGAAGCTTTCTTT.

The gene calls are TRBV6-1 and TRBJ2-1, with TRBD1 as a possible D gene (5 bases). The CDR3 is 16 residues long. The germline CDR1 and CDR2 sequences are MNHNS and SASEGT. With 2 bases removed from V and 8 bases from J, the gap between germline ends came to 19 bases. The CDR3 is CASSERQGNVRYEQFF. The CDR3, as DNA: TGTGCCAGCAGTGAACGGCAGGGCAACGTCCGGTATGAGCAGTTCTTC.

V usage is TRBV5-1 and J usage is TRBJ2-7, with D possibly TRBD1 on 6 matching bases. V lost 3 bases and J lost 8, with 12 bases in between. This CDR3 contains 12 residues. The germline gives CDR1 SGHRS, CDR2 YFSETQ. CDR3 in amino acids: CASSSQGSQQYF. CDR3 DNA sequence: TGCGCCAGCAGCTCACAGGGCTCGCAGCAGTACTTC.

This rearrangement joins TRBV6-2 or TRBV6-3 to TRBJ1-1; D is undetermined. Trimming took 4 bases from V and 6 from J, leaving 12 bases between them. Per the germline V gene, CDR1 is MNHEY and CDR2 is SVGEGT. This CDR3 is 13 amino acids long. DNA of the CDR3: TGTGCCAGCAGTTTTCCTGGCTTTGCTGAAGCTTTCTTT. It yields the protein CASSFPGFAEAFF.

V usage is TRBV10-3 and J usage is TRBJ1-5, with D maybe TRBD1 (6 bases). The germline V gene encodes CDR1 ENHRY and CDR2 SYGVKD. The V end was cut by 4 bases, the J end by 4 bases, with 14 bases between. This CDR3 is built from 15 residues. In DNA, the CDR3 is TGTGCCATCAGTGGTTCAGGGGTCGGGAATCAGCCCCAGCATTTT. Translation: CAISGSGVGNQPQHF.

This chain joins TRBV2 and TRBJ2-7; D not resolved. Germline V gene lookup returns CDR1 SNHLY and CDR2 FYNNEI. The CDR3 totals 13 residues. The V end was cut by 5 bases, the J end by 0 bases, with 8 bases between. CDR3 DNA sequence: TGTGCCAGCAGTTCAGGTGCCTCCTACGAGCAGTACTTC. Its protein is CASSSGASYEQYF.

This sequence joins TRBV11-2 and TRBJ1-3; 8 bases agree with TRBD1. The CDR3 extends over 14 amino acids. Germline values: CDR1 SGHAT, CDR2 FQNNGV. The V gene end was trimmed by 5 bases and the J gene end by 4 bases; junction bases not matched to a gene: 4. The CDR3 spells CASSLDRVGNTIYF. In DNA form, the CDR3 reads TGTGCCAGCAGCCTGGACAGGGTCGGAAACACCATATATTTT. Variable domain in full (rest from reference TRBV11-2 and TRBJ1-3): EAGVAQSPRYKIIEKRQSVAFWCNPISGHATLYWYQQILGQGPKLLIQFQNNGVVDDSQLPKDRFSAERLKGVDSTLKIQPAKLEDSAVYLCASSLDRVGNTIYFGEGSWLTVV.

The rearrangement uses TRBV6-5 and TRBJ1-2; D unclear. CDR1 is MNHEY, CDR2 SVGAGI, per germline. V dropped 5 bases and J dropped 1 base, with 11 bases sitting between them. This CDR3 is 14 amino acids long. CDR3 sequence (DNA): TGTGCCAGCAGTCCCAACGGAGGTAACTATGGCTACACCTTC. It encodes CASSPNGGNYGYTF.

The CDR3 loop reads CASSLRQIYNEQFF. The CDR3 region has the DNA TGTGCCAGCAGTTTAAGACAGATTTACAATGAGCAGTTCTTC. The rearrangement links TRBV28 to TRBJ2-1; D may be TRBD1 (5 bases). CDR1 is MDHEN and CDR2 is SYDVKM in the germline V gene. The CDR3 has 14 residues. V was cut by 2 bases and J by 4 bases, with 9 bases left in between.

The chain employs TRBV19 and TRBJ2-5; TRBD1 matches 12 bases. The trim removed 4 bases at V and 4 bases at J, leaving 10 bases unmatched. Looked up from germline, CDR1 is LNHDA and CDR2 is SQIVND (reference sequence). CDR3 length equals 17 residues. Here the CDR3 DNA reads TGTGCCAGTAGTAGGGGACAGGGGGCGCGTTTTGGAGAGACCCAGTACTTC. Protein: CASSRGQGARFGETQYF.

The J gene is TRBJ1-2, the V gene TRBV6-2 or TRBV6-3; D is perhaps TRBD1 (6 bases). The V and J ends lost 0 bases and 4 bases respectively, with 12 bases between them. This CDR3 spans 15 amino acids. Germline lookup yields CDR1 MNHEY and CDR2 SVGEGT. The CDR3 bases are TGTGCCAGCAGTTACTCGGCAGGGGCGCGCTATGGCTACACCTTC. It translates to CASSYSAGARYGYTF.

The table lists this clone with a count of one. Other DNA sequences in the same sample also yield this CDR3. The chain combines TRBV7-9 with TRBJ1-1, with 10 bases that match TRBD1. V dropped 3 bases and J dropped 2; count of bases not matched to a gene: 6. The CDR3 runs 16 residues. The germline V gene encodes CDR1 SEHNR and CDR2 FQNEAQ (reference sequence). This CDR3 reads CASSLGDRGRNTEAFF. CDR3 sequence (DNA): TGTGCCAGCAGCTTGGGAGACAGGGGGCGTAACACTGAAGCTTTCTTT.

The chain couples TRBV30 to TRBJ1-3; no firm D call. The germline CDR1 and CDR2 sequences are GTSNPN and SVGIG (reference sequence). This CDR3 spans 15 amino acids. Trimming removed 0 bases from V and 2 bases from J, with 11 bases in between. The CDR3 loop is CAWSVSRSPGNTIYF. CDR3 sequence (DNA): TGTGCCTGGAGTGTATCGCGTTCCCCTGGAAACACCATATATTTT.

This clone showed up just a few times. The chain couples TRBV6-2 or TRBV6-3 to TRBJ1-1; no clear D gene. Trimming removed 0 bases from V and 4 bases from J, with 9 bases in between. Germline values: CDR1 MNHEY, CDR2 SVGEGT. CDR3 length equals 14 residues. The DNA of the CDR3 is TGTGCCAGCAGTTACTCGATACGGAGCACTGAAGCTTTCTTT. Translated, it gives CASSYSIRSTEAFF.

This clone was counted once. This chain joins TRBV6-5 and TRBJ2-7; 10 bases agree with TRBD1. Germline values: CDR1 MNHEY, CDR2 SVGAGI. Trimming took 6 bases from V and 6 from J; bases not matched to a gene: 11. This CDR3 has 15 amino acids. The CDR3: CASRSTGGAFVEQYF. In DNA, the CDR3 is TGTGCCAGCAGGTCGACAGGGGGCGCGTTTGTCGAGCAGTACTTC.

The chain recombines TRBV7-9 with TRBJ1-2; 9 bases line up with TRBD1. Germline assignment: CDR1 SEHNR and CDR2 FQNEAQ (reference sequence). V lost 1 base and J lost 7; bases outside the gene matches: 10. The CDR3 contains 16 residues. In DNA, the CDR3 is TGTGCCAGCAGCTTAGTCTCGGGACAGGGAAAGGGTGGCTACACCTTC. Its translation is CASSLVSGQGKGGYTF.

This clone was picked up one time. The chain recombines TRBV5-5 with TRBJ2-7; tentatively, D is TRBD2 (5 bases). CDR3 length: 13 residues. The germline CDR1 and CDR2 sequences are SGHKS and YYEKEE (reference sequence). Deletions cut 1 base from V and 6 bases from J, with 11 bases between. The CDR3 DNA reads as TGTGCCAGCAGCTTGTATGCGGGCTTCGAGCAGTACTTC. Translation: CASSLYAGFEQYF.

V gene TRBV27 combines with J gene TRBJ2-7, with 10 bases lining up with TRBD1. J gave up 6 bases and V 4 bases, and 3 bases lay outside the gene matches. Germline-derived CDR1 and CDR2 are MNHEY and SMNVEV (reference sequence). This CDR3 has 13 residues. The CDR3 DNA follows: TGTGCCAGCAGTTACGGACAGGGGGGCGAGCAGTACTTC. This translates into CASSYGQGGEQYF.

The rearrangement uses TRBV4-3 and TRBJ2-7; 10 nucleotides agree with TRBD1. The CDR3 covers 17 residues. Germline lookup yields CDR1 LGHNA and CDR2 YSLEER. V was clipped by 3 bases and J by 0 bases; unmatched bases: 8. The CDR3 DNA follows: TGCGCCAGCAGCCATACTTCCGGGACAGGGGTCTCCTACGAGCAGTACTTC. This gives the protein CASSHTSGTGVSYEQYF.

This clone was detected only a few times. Written as DNA, the CDR3 is TGTGCCAGCAGCCCAGCTGACAGCTCTGGGGCCAACGTCCTGACTTTC. Protein sequence: CASSPADSSGANVLTF. The chain uses TRBV7-2 and TRBJ2-6; weak D call: TRBD1 (5 bases). Germline V gene lookup returns CDR1 SGHTA and CDR2 FQGNSA. Trimming left V 5 bases short and J 0 bases short, with 11 bases between. The length of the CDR3 is 16 residues.

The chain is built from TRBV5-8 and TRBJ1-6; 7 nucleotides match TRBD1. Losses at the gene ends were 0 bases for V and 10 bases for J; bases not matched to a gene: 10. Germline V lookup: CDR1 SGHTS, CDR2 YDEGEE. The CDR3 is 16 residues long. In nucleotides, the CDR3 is TGTGCCAGCAGCTTGGGGTCCGACAGGGTCGGGTCACCCCTCCACTTT. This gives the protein CASSLGSDRVGSPLHF.